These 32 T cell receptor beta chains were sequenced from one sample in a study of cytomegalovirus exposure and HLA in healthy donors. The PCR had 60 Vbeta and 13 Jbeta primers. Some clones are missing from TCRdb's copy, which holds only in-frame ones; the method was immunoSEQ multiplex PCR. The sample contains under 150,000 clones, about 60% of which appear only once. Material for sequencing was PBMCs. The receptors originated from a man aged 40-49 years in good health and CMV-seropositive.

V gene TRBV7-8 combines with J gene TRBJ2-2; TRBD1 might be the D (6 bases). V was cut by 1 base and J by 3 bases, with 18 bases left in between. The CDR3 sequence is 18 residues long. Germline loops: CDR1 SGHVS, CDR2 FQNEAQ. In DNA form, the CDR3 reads TGTGCCAGCAGCTTAGATTGGGGCCAGGGGTCCCACACCGGGGAGCTGTTTTTT. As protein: CASSLDWGQGSHTGELFF.

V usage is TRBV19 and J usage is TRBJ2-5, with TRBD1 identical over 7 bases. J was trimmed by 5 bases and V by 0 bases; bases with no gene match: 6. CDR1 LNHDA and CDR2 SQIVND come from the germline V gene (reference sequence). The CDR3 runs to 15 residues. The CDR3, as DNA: TGTGCCAGTAGTATAGAAAACAGGGGCTGGGAGACCCAGTACTTC. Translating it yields CASSIENRGWETQYF.

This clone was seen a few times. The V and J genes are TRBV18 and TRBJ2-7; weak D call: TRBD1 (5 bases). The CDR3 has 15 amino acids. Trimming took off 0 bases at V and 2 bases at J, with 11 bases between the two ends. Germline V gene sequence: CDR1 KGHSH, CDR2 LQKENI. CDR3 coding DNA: TGTGCCAGCTCACCACCGTCGGCAGGGCCCTACGAGCAGTACTTC. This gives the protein CASSPPSAGPYEQYF. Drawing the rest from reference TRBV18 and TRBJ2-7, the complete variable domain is NAGVMQNPRHLVRRRGQEARLRCSPMKGHSHVYWYRQLPEEGLKFMVYLQKENIIDESGMPKERFSAEFPKEGPSILRIQQVVRGDSAAYFCASSPPSAGPYEQYFGPGTRLTVT.

CDR3 nucleotides: TGTGCCAGCAGTTACTCTTCCCAGACAGGGATGGGCGAGCAGTACTTC. It codes for CASSYSSQTGMGEQYF. The chain has TRBV6-5 and TRBJ2-7; 7 nucleotides line up with TRBD1. The CDR3 covers 16 residues. The V and J ends lost 0 bases and 6 bases, in that order; junction bases with no gene match: 11. Germline assignment: CDR1 MNHEY and CDR2 SVGAGI.

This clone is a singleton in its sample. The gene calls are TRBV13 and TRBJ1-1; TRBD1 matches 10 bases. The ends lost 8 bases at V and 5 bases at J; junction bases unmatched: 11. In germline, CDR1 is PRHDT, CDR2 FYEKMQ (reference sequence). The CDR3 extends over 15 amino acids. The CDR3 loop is CASLSWTGGKTEAFF. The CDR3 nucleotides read TGTGCCAGCCTTTCCTGGACAGGGGGGAAGACTGAAGCTTTCTTT.

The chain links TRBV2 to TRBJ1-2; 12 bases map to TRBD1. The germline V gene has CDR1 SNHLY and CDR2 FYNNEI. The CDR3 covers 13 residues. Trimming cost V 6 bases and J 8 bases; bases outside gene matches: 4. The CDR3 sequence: CASRGQGAGGYTF. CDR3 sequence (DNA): TGTGCCAGCAGGGGACAGGGGGCGGGAGGCTACACCTTC.

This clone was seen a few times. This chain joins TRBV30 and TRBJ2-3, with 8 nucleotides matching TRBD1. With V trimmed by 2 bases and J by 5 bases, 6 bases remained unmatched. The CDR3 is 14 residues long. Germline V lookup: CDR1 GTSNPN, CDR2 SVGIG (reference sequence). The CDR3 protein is CAWSFTGGQDTQYF. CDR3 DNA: TGTGCCTGGAGTTTCACAGGGGGGCAAGATACGCAGTATTTT. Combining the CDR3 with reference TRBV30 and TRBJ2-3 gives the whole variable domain SQTIHQWPATLVQPVGSPLSLECTVEGTSNPNLYWYRQAAGRGLQLLFYSVGIGQISSEVPQNLSASRPQDRQFILSSKKLLLSDSGFYLCAWSFTGGQDTQYFGPGTRLTVL.

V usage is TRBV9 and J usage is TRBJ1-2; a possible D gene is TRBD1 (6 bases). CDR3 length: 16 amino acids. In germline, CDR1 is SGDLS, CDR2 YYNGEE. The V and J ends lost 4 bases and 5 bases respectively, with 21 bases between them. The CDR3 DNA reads TGTGCCAGCAGCTCCCGAGGAAACAGGGAATGGTATGGCTACACCTTC. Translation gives CASSSRGNREWYGYTF.

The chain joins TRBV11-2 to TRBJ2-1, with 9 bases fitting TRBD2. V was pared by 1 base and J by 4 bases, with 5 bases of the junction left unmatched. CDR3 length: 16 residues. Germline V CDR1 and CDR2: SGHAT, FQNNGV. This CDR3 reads CASSLVGLAGYNEQFF. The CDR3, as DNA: TGTGCCAGCAGCTTAGTTGGGCTAGCGGGATACAATGAGCAGTTCTTC.

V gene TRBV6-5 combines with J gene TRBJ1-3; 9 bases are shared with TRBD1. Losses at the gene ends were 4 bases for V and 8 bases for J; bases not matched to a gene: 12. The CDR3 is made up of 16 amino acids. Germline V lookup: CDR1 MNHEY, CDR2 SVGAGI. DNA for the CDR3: TGTGCCAGCAGTTCGACACAGGGGGCCGGGCTTGACACCATATATTTT. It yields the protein CASSSTQGAGLDTIYF.

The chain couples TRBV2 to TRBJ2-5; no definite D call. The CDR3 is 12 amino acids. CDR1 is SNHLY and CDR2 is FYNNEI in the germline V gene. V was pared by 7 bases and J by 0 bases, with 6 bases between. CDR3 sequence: CASTLNQETQYF. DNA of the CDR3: TGTGCCAGCACACTAAACCAAGAGACCCAGTACTTC.

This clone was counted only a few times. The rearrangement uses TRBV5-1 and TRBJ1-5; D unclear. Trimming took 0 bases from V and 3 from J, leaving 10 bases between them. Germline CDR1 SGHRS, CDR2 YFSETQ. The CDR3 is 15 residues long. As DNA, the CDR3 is TGCGCCAGCAGCTTGGGTACACAATCCAATCAGCCCCAGCATTTT. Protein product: CASSLGTQSNQPQHF.

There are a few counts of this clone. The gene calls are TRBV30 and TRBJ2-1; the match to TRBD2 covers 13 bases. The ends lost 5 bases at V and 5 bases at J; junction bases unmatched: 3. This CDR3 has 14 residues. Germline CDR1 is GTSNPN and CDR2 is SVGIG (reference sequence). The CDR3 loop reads CAWAGTSGDNEQFF. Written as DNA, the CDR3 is TGTGCCTGGGCCGGGACTAGCGGGGACAATGAGCAGTTCTTC.

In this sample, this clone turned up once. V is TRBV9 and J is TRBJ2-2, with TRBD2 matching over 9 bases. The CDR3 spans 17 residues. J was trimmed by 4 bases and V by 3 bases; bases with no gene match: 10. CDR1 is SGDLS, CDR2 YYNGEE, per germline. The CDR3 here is CASSARGRGGGTGELFF. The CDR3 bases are TGTGCCAGCAGCGCAAGGGGGCGGGGGGGAGGCACCGGGGAGCTGTTTTTT. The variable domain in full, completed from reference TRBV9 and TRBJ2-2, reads DSGVTQTPKHLITATGQRVTLRCSPRSGDLSVYWYQQSLDQGLQFLIQYYNGEERAKGNILERFSAQQFPDLHSELNLSSLELGDSALYFCASSARGRGGGTGELFFGEGSRLTVL.

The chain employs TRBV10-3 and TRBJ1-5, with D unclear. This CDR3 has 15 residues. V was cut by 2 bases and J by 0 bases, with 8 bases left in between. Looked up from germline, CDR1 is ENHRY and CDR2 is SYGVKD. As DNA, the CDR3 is TGTGCCATCAGTGAGGTACCACTTAGCAATCAGCCCCAGCATTTT. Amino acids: CAISEVPLSNQPQHF.

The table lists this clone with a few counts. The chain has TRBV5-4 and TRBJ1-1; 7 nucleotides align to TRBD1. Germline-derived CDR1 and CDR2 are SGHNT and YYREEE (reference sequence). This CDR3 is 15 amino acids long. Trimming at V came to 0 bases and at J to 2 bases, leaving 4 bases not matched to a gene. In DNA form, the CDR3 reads TGTGCCAGCAGCTTGGCAGCAGGGGGAAACACTGAAGCTTTCTTT. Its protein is CASSLAAGGNTEAFF.

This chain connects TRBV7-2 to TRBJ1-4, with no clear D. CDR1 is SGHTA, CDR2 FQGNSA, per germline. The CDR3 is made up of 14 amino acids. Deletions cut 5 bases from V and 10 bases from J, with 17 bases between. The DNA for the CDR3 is TGTGCCAGCAGCCCCGCACGCCTATACGGAAAACTGTTTTTT. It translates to CASSPARLYGKLFF.

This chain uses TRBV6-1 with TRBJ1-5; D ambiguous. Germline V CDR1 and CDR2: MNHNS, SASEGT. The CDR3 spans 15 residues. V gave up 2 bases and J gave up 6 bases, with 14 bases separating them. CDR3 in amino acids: CASSEQAGGGQPQHF. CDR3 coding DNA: TGTGCCAGCAGTGAACAGGCAGGAGGTGGTCAGCCCCAGCATTTT.

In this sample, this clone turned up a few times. CDR3 sequence reads: CASSLGQGPDTQYF. The CDR3 DNA follows: TGTGCCAGCAGCCTGGGACAGGGCCCAGATACGCAGTATTTT. The rearrangement uses TRBV7-9 and TRBJ2-3; 9 positions match TRBD1. CDR3 length: 14 amino acids. Per germline, CDR1 SEHNR and CDR2 FQNEAQ (reference sequence). J was trimmed by 4 bases and V by 5 bases; bases with no gene match: 4. Full variable domain (missing parts from reference TRBV7-9 and TRBJ2-3): DTGVSQNPRHKITKRGQNVTFRCDPISEHNRLYWYRQTLGQGPEFLTYFQNEAQLEKSRLLSDRFSAERPKGSFSTLEIQRTEQGDSAMYLCASSLGQGPDTQYFGPGTRLTVL.

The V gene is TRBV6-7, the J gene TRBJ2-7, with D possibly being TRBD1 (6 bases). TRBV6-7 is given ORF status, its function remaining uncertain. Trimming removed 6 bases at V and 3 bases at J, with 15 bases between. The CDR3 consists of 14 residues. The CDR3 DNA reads TGTGCCAGCAGGTGCTTGGGACACCTCTACGAGCAGTACTTC. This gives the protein CASRCLGHLYEQYF.

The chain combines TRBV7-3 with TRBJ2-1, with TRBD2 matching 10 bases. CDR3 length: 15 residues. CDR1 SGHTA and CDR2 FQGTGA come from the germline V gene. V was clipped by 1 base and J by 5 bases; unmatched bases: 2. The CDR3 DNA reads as TGTGCCAGCAGCTTAAAGCGGGGGGGCGACAATGAGCAGTTCTTC. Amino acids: CASSLKRGGDNEQFF. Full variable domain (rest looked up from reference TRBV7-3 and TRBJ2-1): GAGVSQTPSNKVTEKGKYVELRCDPISGHTALYWYRQSLGQGPEFLIYFQGTGAADDSGLPNDRFFAVRPEGSVSTLKIQRTERGDSAVYLCASSLKRGGDNEQFFGPGTRLTVL.

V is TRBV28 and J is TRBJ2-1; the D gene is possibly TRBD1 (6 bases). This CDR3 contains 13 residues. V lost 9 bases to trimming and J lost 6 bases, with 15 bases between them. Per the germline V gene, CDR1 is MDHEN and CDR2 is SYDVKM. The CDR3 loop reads CASLQGTANEQFF. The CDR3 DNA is TGTGCCAGTCTACAGGGAACGGCCAATGAGCAGTTCTTC.

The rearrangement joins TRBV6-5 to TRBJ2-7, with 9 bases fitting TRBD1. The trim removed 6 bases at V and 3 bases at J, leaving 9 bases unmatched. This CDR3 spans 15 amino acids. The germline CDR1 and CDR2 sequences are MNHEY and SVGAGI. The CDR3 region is CASRTGTGTIYEQYF. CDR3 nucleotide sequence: TGTGCCAGCAGAACCGGGACAGGGACTATCTACGAGCAGTACTTC.

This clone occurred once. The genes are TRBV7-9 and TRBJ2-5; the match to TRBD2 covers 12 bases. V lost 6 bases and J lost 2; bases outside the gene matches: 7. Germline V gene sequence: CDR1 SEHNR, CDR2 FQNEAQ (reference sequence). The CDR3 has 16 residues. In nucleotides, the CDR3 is TGTGCCAGCAGTTACCGACTAGCGGGGGTACAAGAGACCCAGTACTTC. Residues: CASSYRLAGVQETQYF.

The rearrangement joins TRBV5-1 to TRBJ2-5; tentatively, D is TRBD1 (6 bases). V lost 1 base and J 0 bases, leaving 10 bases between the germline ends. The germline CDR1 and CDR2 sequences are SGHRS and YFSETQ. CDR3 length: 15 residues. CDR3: CASSLTGMYQETQYF. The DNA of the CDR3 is TGCGCCAGCAGCTTGACAGGGATGTACCAAGAGACCCAGTACTTC.

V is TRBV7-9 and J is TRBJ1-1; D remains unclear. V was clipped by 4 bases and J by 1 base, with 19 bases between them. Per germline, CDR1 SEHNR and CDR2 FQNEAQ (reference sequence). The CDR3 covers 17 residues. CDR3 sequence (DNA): TGTGCCAGCAGCTCAGTCACTCCGCGGTCGAAGAACACTGAAGCTTTCTTT. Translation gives CASSSVTPRSKNTEAFF. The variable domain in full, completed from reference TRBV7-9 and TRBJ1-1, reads DTGVSQNPRHKITKRGQNVTFRCDPISEHNRLYWYRQTLGQGPEFLTYFQNEAQLEKSRLLSDRFSAERPKGSFSTLEIQRTEQGDSAMYLCASSSVTPRSKNTEAFFGQGTRLTVV.

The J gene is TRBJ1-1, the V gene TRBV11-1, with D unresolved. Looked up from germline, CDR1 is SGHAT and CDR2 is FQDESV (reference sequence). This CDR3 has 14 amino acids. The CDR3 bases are TGTGCTTGTGCCGTAGCCTTAGAGAACACTGAAGCTTTCTTT. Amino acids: CACAVALENTEAFF.

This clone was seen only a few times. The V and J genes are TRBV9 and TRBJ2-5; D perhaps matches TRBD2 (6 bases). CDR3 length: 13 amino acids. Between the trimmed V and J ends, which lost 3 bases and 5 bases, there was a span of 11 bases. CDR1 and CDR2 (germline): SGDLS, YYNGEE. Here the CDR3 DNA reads TGTGCCAGCAGCGGGGGGGTCTTGGAGACCCAGTACTTC. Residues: CASSGGVLETQYF.

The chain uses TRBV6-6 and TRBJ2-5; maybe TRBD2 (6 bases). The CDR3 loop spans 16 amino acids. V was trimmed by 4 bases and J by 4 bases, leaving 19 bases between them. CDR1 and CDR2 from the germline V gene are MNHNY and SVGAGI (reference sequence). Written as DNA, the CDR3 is TGTGCCAGCAGTTCTGCTCTCGGGGGTTTCGGAGAGACCCAGTACTTC. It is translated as CASSSALGGFGETQYF.

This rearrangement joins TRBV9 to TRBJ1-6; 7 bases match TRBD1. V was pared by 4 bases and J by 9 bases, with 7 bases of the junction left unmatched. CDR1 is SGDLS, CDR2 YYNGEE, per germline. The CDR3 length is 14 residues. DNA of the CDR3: TGTGCCAGCAGCTCGAGGGGGCAAAGTTCACCCCTCCACTTT. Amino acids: CASSSRGQSSPLHF.

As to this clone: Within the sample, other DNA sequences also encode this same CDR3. The CDR3 DNA is TGTGCCAGCAGCCGGACAGGGAACACCGGGGAGCTGTTTTTT. Translated, it gives CASSRTGNTGELFF. The chain carries TRBV6-5 and TRBJ2-2; 7 bases are a match to TRBD1. Looked up from germline, CDR1 is MNHEY and CDR2 is SVGAGI. This CDR3 spans 14 amino acids. The V gene end was trimmed by 6 bases and the J gene end by 1 base; junction bases not matched to a gene: 2.

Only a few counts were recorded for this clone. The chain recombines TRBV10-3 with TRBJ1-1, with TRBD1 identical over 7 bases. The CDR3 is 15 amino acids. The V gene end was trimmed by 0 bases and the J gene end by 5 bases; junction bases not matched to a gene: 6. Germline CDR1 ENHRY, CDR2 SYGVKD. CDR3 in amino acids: CAISESLGGQTEAFF. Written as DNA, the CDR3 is TGTGCCATCAGTGAGTCCCTAGGGGGACAGACTGAAGCTTTCTTT.